A single sample is the source of the 15 T cell receptor beta chains below, sequenced in a study of T cell responses to AZD1222 COVID-19 vaccine. Assay: immunoSEQ multiplex PCR; the TCRdb copy retains only in-frame clones and omits some. The sample has around 100,000 clones; 90% are singletons. Sequenced material: peripheral blood, taken on day 0 of AZD1222 vaccination. These receptors came from an adult in good health.

The chain combines TRBV5-4 with TRBJ2-2, with a weak D call TRBD2 (6 bases). The germline V gene has CDR1 SGHNT and CDR2 YYREEE (reference sequence). V shed 2 bases and J shed 3 bases, with 11 bases lying between them. This CDR3 is built from 15 residues. DNA for the CDR3: TGTGCCAGCAGCTTAACAAGCGGGTACACCGGGGAGCTGTTTTTT. The encoded protein is CASSLTSGYTGELFF.

The chain is built from TRBV10-2 and TRBJ2-3; D not resolved. Trimming stripped 3 bases from V and 2 bases from J, with 15 bases between. The CDR3 is 16 amino acids. From germline, CDR1 is WSHSY and CDR2 SAAADI. The CDR3 nucleotides read TGCGCCAGCAGTGACCCCTCTCGACACGACACAGATACGCAGTATTTT. This codes for CASSDPSRHDTDTQYF.

This chain joins TRBV2 and TRBJ2-1; no clear D gene. The CDR3 sequence is 13 residues long. Trimming cost V 1 base and J 5 bases, with 6 bases left between them. CDR1 is SNHLY and CDR2 is FYNNEI in the germline V gene. CDR3 nucleotides: TGTGCCAGCAGTGAAGAAGGAGACAATGAGCAGTTCTTC. Its protein product is CASSEEGDNEQFF. The variable domain in full, completed from reference TRBV2 and TRBJ2-1, reads EPEVTQTPSHQVTQMGQEVILRCVPISNHLYFYWYRQILGQKVEFLVSFYNNEISEKSEIFDDQFSVERPDGSNFTLKIRSTKLEDSAMYFCASSEEGDNEQFFGPGTRLTVL.

This clone was counted a single time. The V and J genes are TRBV5-1 and TRBJ1-2; maybe TRBD1 (6 bases). V shed 4 bases and J shed 4 bases, with 20 bases lying between them. The CDR3 extends over 16 amino acids. Germline loops: CDR1 SGHRS, CDR2 YFSETQ. CDR3 coding DNA: TGCGCCAGCAGCCCCCAACACGACAGGCCGGGCTATGGCTACACCTTC. Protein product: CASSPQHDRPGYGYTF.

The chain has TRBV27 and TRBJ1-1; D gene unclear. The CDR3 is 16 residues long. The V gene's germline CDR1 is MNHEY and CDR2 SMNVEV (reference sequence). Between the trimmed V and J ends, which lost 5 bases and 0 bases, there was a span of 16 bases. This chain's CDR3 is CASSPRPPPMNTEAFF. CDR3 sequence (DNA): TGTGCCAGCAGTCCTCGTCCCCCACCTATGAACACTGAAGCTTTCTTT.

V gene TRBV5-4 combines with J gene TRBJ1-5, with D hard to call. V was cut by 2 bases and J by 4 bases, with 7 bases left in between. The CDR3 sequence is 13 residues long. Germline CDR1 and CDR2: SGHNT and YYREEE (reference sequence). CDR3 nucleotide sequence: TGTGCCAGCAGCTTCGGAGGAAATCAGCCCCAGCATTTT. Its translation: CASSFGGNQPQHF.

The J gene is TRBJ2-7, the V gene TRBV25-1; D gene uncertain. V lost 4 bases and J 0 bases, leaving 13 bases between the germline ends. The CDR3 length is 15 residues. Germline V gene sequence: CDR1 MGHDK, CDR2 SYGVNS. The CDR3 bases are TGTGCCAGCAGTGGTGTGCGGAGAAGCTCCTACGAGCAGTACTTC. Its protein is CASSGVRRSSYEQYF.

The chain links TRBV2 to TRBJ1-5, with 9 bases matching TRBD1. J lost 7 bases, V lost 5 bases, and 3 bases had no gene match. The CDR3 is 13 amino acids. Germline CDR1 is SNHLY and CDR2 is FYNNEI. DNA for the CDR3: TGTGCCAGCAGTTGGGACAGGGAGCAGCCCCAGCATTTT. Its protein is CASSWDREQPQHF.

V usage is TRBV4-1 and J usage is TRBJ1-6; D remains unclear. In germline, CDR1 is MGHRA, CDR2 YSYEKL. With 8 bases removed from V and 9 bases from J, the gap between germline ends came to 14 bases. The CDR3 length is 13 residues. CDR3 loop: CASGLGLGSPLHF. CDR3 coding DNA: TGCGCCAGCGGATTGGGTTTAGGTTCACCCCTCCACTTT.

This sequence joins TRBV6-5 and TRBJ2-7; 8 bases map to TRBD1. J gave up 1 base and V 6 bases, and 2 bases lay outside the gene matches. The germline V gene encodes CDR1 MNHEY and CDR2 SVGAGI. The CDR3 is made up of 13 amino acids. CDR3 sequence reads: CASRRTGSYEQYF. The CDR3 DNA sequence: TGTGCCAGCAGGCGGACAGGGTCCTACGAGCAGTACTTC.

The chain joins TRBV19 to TRBJ1-2; 7 positions agree with TRBD1. This CDR3 spans 17 amino acids. Germline loops: CDR1 LNHDA, CDR2 SQIVND (reference sequence). The V segment lost 7 bases and the J segment 5 bases; nucleotides outside the gene matches: 19. The chain's CDR3 is CASNPREGYRGRYGYTF. The CDR3 DNA follows: TGTGCCAGTAACCCACGGGAAGGCTACAGGGGTCGGTATGGCTACACCTTC.

The CDR3 loop is CASSKTGAHSGANVLTF. As DNA, the CDR3 is TGTGCCAGCAGCAAGACAGGGGCTCACTCTGGGGCCAACGTCCTGACTTTC. The chain is built from TRBV7-3 and TRBJ2-6; 8 nucleotides align to TRBD1. The CDR3 runs to 17 residues. The V and J ends lost 5 bases and 0 bases, in that order; junction bases with no gene match: 6. The germline V gene has CDR1 SGHTA and CDR2 FQGTGA.

The rearrangement uses TRBV28 and TRBJ2-7; D remains ambiguous. This CDR3 comprises 15 residues. Germline loops: CDR1 MDHEN, CDR2 SYDVKM. V lost 4 bases and J 3 bases, leaving 16 bases between the germline ends. The CDR3 bases are TGTGCCAGCAGTTCCCCCCCTATTGGGAACTACGAGCAGTACTTC. This encodes CASSSPPIGNYEQYF.

The genes are TRBV15 and TRBJ1-6; tentative D call: TRBD1 (6 bases). The CDR3 has 17 amino acids. V shed 1 base and J shed 5 bases, with 15 bases lying between them. Germline V lookup: CDR1 LNHNV, CDR2 YYDKDF (reference sequence). The CDR3 nucleotides are TGTGCCACCAGCAGAGCCCCGGGGGCAGCGGATAATTCACCCCTCCACTTT. Amino acid sequence: CATSRAPGAADNSPLHF.

This clone was seen only once. The chain has TRBV28 and TRBJ2-1; 8 bases match TRBD2. The germline V gene encodes CDR1 MDHEN and CDR2 SYDVKM. V shed 6 bases, J shed 10 bases, and the junction held 8 bases outside the gene matches. The CDR3 is made up of 13 amino acids. In DNA form, the CDR3 reads TGTGCCAGCAGCCTGTCGGGGGGGGGCGAGCAGTTCTTC. The encoded protein is CASSLSGGGEQFF.